Each of the 22 T cell receptor beta chains below was sequenced from the same sample in a study of blood T cell repertoires in COVID-19. Here immunoSEQ multiplex PCR was the method, and the copy in TCRdb shows in-frame clones only, minus some. The sample holds 350,000 to 450,000 clones, around 91% seen once. Sequenced sample: PBMCs or T cells enriched from blood (not recorded which). The receptors originated from a man between 25 and 39 years old who had recovered from COVID-19.

The chain combines TRBV30 with TRBJ1-2; TRBD1 aligns across 7 bases. V gave up 3 bases and J gave up 4 bases; unmatched junction bases: 8. The V gene's germline CDR1 is GTSNPN and CDR2 SVGIG (reference sequence). This CDR3 has 14 residues. This chain's CDR3 is CAWSGDRRSYGYTF. The CDR3 nucleotides are TGTGCCTGGAGCGGGGACAGACGGAGCTATGGCTACACCTTC.

J is TRBJ1-1 and V is TRBV12-3 or TRBV12-4; D gene unclear. The CDR3 consists of 13 residues. Deletions cut 6 bases from V and 3 bases from J, with 11 bases between. The CDR3 loop is CASRREAYTEAFF. The DNA for the CDR3 is TGTGCCAGCAGGAGGGAGGCGTACACTGAAGCTTTCTTT.

The chain is built from TRBV7-2 and TRBJ2-1, with 8 bases fitting TRBD2. J gave up 5 bases and V 6 bases, and 9 bases lay outside the gene matches. Germline assignment: CDR1 SGHTA and CDR2 FQGNSA. The length of the CDR3 is 15 residues. DNA of the CDR3: TGTGCCAGCAGGAAAAGCGGGAGTAGGAACAATGAGCAGTTCTTC. This encodes CASRKSGSRNNEQFF.

V is TRBV10-1 and J is TRBJ2-1; 10 bases match TRBD2. The CDR3 runs 15 residues. Trimming cost V 6 bases and J 3 bases; bases outside gene matches: 5. Germline CDR1 and CDR2: WNHNN and SYGVQD (reference sequence). The DNA of the CDR3 is TGCGCCAGCAGAGATAGCGGGAGGAGCTACAATGAGCAGTTCTTC. This sequence encodes CASRDSGRSYNEQFF.

This sequence joins TRBV19 and TRBJ1-2, with 7 nucleotides matching TRBD1. The CDR3 extends over 13 amino acids. V trimming: 7 bases; J trimming: 3 bases; junction bases outside the gene matches: 5. Germline V gives CDR1 LNHDA, CDR2 SQIVND (reference sequence). DNA of the CDR3: TGTGCCAGTACCGAAACAGGGGACTATGGCTACACCTTC. It is translated as CASTETGDYGYTF.

V usage is TRBV5-1 and J usage is TRBJ2-7; D perhaps matches TRBD2 (5 bases). Germline CDR1 and CDR2: SGHRS and YFSETQ. Deletions cut 4 bases from V and 4 bases from J, with 18 bases between. This CDR3 spans 15 amino acids. Written as DNA, the CDR3 is TGCGCCAGCAGCCCCCGAATAGAGGGTCGGTACGAGCAGTACTTC. Protein sequence: CASSPRIEGRYEQYF.

This clone was found a few times. J is TRBJ1-2 and V is TRBV19; possible D gene TRBD1, 6 bases. This CDR3 spans 14 amino acids. V lost 4 bases and J 4 bases, leaving 13 bases between the germline ends. In germline, CDR1 is LNHDA, CDR2 SQIVND (reference sequence). CDR3: CASSTPTGSYGYTF. In DNA, the CDR3 is TGTGCCAGTAGTACACCGACAGGATCCTATGGCTACACCTTC. The entire variable domain, with the rest obtained from reference TRBV19 and TRBJ1-2, is as follows: DGGITQSPKYLFRKEGQNVTLSCEQNLNHDAMYWYRQDPGQGLRLIYYSQIVNDFQKGDIAEGYSVSREKKESFPLTVTSAQKNPTAFYLCASSTPTGSYGYTFGSGTRLTVV.

This chain links TRBV29-1 with TRBJ1-4, with 8 bases lining up with TRBD1. The germline CDR1 and CDR2 sequences are SQVTM and ANQGSEA. The length of the CDR3 is 13 residues. Trimming took 5 bases from V and 7 from J; bases not matched to a gene: 6. The CDR3 nucleotides read TGCAGCGTTATCTGGACAGGGCGTGAAAAACTGTTTTTT. Translating it yields CSVIWTGREKLFF. The whole variable domain, remainder taken from reference TRBV29-1 and TRBJ1-4, is SAVISQKPSRDICQRGTSLTIQCQVDSQVTMMFWYRQQPGQSLTLIATANQGSEATYESGFVIDKFPISRPNLTFSTLTVSNMSPEDSSIYLCSVIWTGREKLFFGSGTQLSVL.

The gene calls are TRBV9 and TRBJ1-1, with TRBD1 identical over 8 bases. Germline lookup yields CDR1 SGDLS and CDR2 YYNGEE. V lost 1 base, J lost 8 bases, and 10 bases stayed unmatched. The CDR3 totals 15 residues. The CDR3 sequence is CASSVWSQGAKEAFF. The CDR3 DNA reads as TGTGCCAGCAGCGTATGGTCCCAGGGGGCTAAGGAAGCTTTCTTT.

The chain is built from TRBV21-1 and TRBJ1-1. TRBV21-1 is described as a pseudogene. The CDR3 contains 15 residues. CDR3 region: CASSKTPYRREEAFF. The CDR3 region has the DNA TGTGCCAGCAGCAAAACCCCCTACAGGAGGGAGGAAGCTTTCTTT.

V is TRBV6-5 and J is TRBJ1-1; tentatively, D is TRBD1 (5 bases). The ends were cut back, 7 bases at V and 4 bases at J, with 13 bases in the middle. CDR1 and CDR2 (germline): MNHEY, SVGAGI. CDR3 size: 13 residues. CDR3 sequence: CASTRATGTEAFF. Written as DNA, the CDR3 is TGTGCCAGCACCAGGGCCACCGGCACTGAAGCTTTCTTT.

The chain joins TRBV27 to TRBJ2-2; D unresolved. Per the germline V gene, CDR1 is MNHEY and CDR2 is SMNVEV (reference sequence). This CDR3 region has 14 residues. Trimming left V 2 bases short and J 2 bases short, with 6 bases between. CDR3 in amino acids: CASSLGHNTGELFF. The CDR3 region has the DNA TGTGCCAGCAGTTTAGGGCATAACACCGGGGAGCTGTTTTTT.

The rearrangement uses TRBV30 and TRBJ1-5; possibly TRBD1 for D (5 bases). The CDR3 has 14 residues. The germline gives CDR1 GTSNPN, CDR2 SVGIG (reference sequence). The ends were cut back, 0 bases at V and 2 bases at J, with 8 bases in the middle. CDR3 sequence: CAWSVGEGNQPQHF. CDR3 nucleotides: TGTGCCTGGAGTGTAGGGGAGGGCAATCAGCCCCAGCATTTT.

This sequence joins TRBV5-8 and TRBJ1-6; D not certain. CDR1 SGHTS and CDR2 YDEGEE come from the germline V gene. Trimming pared 1 base from V and 9 bases from J, leaving 11 bases between. This CDR3 contains 14 residues. The DNA of the CDR3 is TGTGCCAGCAGCTTGAGAGGAGAGGTTTCACCCCTCCACTTT. Translation: CASSLRGEVSPLHF. Filled out from reference TRBV5-8 and TRBJ1-6, the complete variable domain reads EAGVTQSPTHLIKTRGQQATLRCSPISGHTSVYWYQQALGLGLQFLLWYDEGEERNRGNFPPRFSGRQFPNYSSELNVNALELEDSALYLCASSLRGEVSPLHFGNGTRLTVT.

The chain is built from TRBV27 and TRBJ2-5; 15 bases are a match to TRBD2. V shed 5 bases, J shed 5 bases, and the junction held 9 bases outside the gene matches. CDR3 length equals 17 residues. Germline CDR1 MNHEY, CDR2 SMNVEV (reference sequence). CDR3 nucleotide sequence: TGTGCCAGCAGTCCCCGGACTAGCGGGAGGGTATCTGAGACCCAGTACTTC. Its protein is CASSPRTSGRVSETQYF.

The chain carries TRBV6-2 or TRBV6-3 and TRBJ2-7, with 9 nucleotides matching TRBD1. The CDR3 loop spans 16 amino acids. The germline gives CDR1 MNHEY, CDR2 SVGEGT. Germline trimming cut 2 bases from V and 3 bases from J; bases unmatched to any gene: 8. CDR3 residues: CASSYEKAGQGYEQYF. The CDR3 nucleotides read TGTGCCAGCAGTTACGAAAAGGCGGGACAGGGCTACGAGCAGTACTTC.

The rearrangement joins TRBV6-5 to TRBJ2-1, with TRBD1 identical over 8 bases. Germline values: CDR1 MNHEY, CDR2 SVGAGI. The junction had 7 bases not matched to a gene; V was cut back by 5 bases and J by 7 bases. The CDR3 runs 14 residues. In nucleotides, the CDR3 is TGTGCCAGCAGTACGACAGGGGACGGTAATGAGCAGTTCTTC. It is translated as CASSTTGDGNEQFF.

This clone has a single count. The V call is TRBV30, the J call TRBJ1-2, with D tentatively TRBD1 (5 bases). Per the germline V gene, CDR1 is GTSNPN and CDR2 is SVGIG (reference sequence). The CDR3 totals 15 residues. The V end lost 0 bases, the J end lost 0 bases, and 11 bases lay between the germline ends. Here the CDR3 reads CAWSVPRDSNYGYTF. CDR3 sequence (DNA): TGTGCCTGGAGTGTACCACGGGACTCTAACTATGGCTACACCTTC.

This clone has only one observation. The V and J genes are TRBV19 and TRBJ2-7; the match to TRBD2 covers 11 bases. Germline V gene data show CDR1 as LNHDA and CDR2 as SQIVND (reference sequence). The CDR3 runs 16 residues. V trimming: 5 bases; J trimming: 4 bases; junction bases outside the gene matches: 10. Written as DNA, the CDR3 is TGTGCCAGTAGTCGCGGGACTAGCGGTACACTTTACGAGCAGTACTTC. Translated: CASSRGTSGTLYEQYF.

The chain has TRBV9 and TRBJ1-1; D may be TRBD1 (5 bases). V was pared by 4 bases and J by 1 base, with 8 bases between. Germline CDR1 reads SGDLS; CDR2 reads YYNGEE. There are 13 residues in the CDR3. Written as DNA, the CDR3 is TGTGCCAGCAGCACAACAGGGAACACTGAAGCTTTCTTT. This encodes CASSTTGNTEAFF.

This clone was seen only a few times. The genes are TRBV7-2 and TRBJ2-1; D unresolved. The CDR3 is 14 residues long. V lost 1 base and J 12 bases, leaving 16 bases between the germline ends. From germline, CDR1 is SGHTA and CDR2 FQGNSA. CDR3 sequence (DNA): TGTGCCAGCAGCTTAGATAGCCGGTCGGGTACGCAGTTCTTC. Its translation: CASSLDSRSGTQFF.

The chain employs TRBV6-2 or TRBV6-3 and TRBJ2-1; 8 bases map to TRBD1. The germline V gene encodes CDR1 MNHEY and CDR2 SVGEGT. The CDR3 is made up of 16 amino acids. Unmatched junction bases numbered 6, after V lost 5 bases and J lost 0 bases. This CDR3 reads CASSKDRAFSYNEQFF. In DNA, the CDR3 is TGTGCCAGCAGTAAGGACAGGGCATTCTCCTACAATGAGCAGTTCTTC.